These T cell receptor beta chains were read from a single sample in a study of CD8+ T cells in alopecia areata. This table comes from immunoSEQ multiplex PCR, and its TCRdb copy is limited to in-frame clones, with some not included. In the table there are about 210,000 clones, under 70% of which are singletons. The input for sequencing was CD4+ T cells sorted from blood, taken around week 42, from a patient treated with tofacitinib. These receptors all stem from a human donor with alopecia areata. Both conserved end residues are part of each CDR3. D genes are given only for firm matches. Size is omitted from some rows. Given values are once, few, many or a class for expanded clones.

cdr3_length j_call clone_size v_call d_call cdr3_nt cdr3_aa
16 TRBJ2-3 few TRBV5-1 TRBD2 TGCGCCAGCAGCTTACGGACTAGCGGGGGCACAGATACGCAGTATTTT CASSLRTSGGTDTQYF
12 TRBJ2-1 . TRBV2 . TGTGCCAGCACCCCCGGAAGGGGTGAGCAGTTCTTC CASTPGRGEQFF
16 TRBJ2-3 . TRBV7-2 . TGTGCCAGCAGCTTAGGAAAGGCAGTATACACAGATACGCAGTATTTT CASSLGKAVYTDTQYF
12 TRBJ2-1 few TRBV29-1 . TGCAGCGTGGGACCCACCTACAATGAGCAGTTCTTC CSVGPTYNEQFF
17 TRBJ1-4 many TRBV5-1 . TGCGCCAGCGCCATGGCGGGAACGGCCGCAACTAATGAAAAACTGTTTTTT CASAMAGTAATNEKLFF
13 TRBJ1-1 . TRBV9 . TGTGCCAGCAGCGTGAAGAGTTACACTGAAGCTTTCTTT CASSVKSYTEAFF
17 TRBJ2-3 . TRBV9 TRBD2 TGTGCCAGCAGCGTGGAGACTAGCGGGGGAGATACAGATACGCAGTATTTT CASSVETSGGDTDTQYF
14 TRBJ2-3 . TRBV12-5 . TGTGCTAGTGGTCTAAAGACAGGAGTAGATACGCAGTATTTT CASGLKTGVDTQYF
13 TRBJ1-2 . TRBV4-3 . TGCGCCAGCAGCCAAAGAGTCGGGTGGGGCTACACCTTC CASSQRVGWGYTF
16 TRBJ2-2 few TRBV11-2 . TGTGCCAGCAGCTTGCTGACAGGCGCGAACACCGGGGAGCTGTTTTTT CASSLLTGANTGELFF
11 TRBJ1-2 once TRBV20-1 TRBD1 TGCAGTGCAACTACAGGGGATGGCTACACCTTC CSATTGDGYTF
14 TRBJ1-2 . TRBV6-5 TRBD1 TGTGCCAGCAGACCCGACAGGGGGCCATATGGCTACACCTTC CASRPDRGPYGYTF
13 TRBJ1-1 . TRBV29-1 . TGCAGCGTTCAAGAGGGACTGAACACTGAAGCTTTCTTT CSVQEGLNTEAFF
12 TRBJ1-2 . TRBV9 . TGTGCCAGCAGCCCCGCGGGGGCGGGCTACACCTTC CASSPAGAGYTF
13 TRBJ1-2 . TRBV19 . TGTGCCACCCGAGGGCCTTCGCTGGGGGGCTACACCTTC CATRGPSLGGYTF
14 TRBJ2-1 . TRBV5-1 TRBD2 TGCGCCAGCAAAGGGACTAGCGGGGGGAATGAGCAGTTCTTC CASKGTSGGNEQFF
16 TRBJ2-3 few TRBV6-5 TRBD2 TGTGCCAGCAGTTACAGGGGAGCGGGGGCCACAGATACGCAGTATTTT CASSYRGAGATDTQYF
14 TRBJ2-6 once TRBV5-4 . TGTGCCAGCTCTGACCGTTCTGGGGCCAACGTCCTGACTTTC CASSDRSGANVLTF
19 TRBJ2-1 . TRBV9 . TGTGCCAGCAGCGTAGATTGGGGGGCCAGTTCGAGCTCCTACAATGAGCAGTTCTTC CASSVDWGASSSSYNEQFF
14 TRBJ1-4 . TRBV5-1 . TGCGCCAGCAGCTTCGGACCGATTAGAGGAAAACTGTTTTTT CASSFGPIRGKLFF